Here is one T cell receptor beta chain with its context. Per the study methods: The assay estimated nucleated cells by amplifying reference gene primers. The table came from immunoSEQ multiplex PCR; TCRdb's copy has only in-frame clones and leaves some out. That table furnishes V, J and clone size, whereas the DNA furnished D and trimming. The sample contains fewer than 250,000 clones, roughly 90% of which appear only once. The entry originates in a study of blood T cell repertoires in COVID-19. Study summary: Samples came from the United States, Italy and Spain, spanning acute and convalescent COVID-19.

Germline V gene lookup returns CDR1 SEHNR and CDR2 FQNEAQ (reference sequence). The germline V and J ends were trimmed by 4 bases and 4 bases, with 17 bases remaining between them. The CDR3 totals 15 residues. This rearrangement joins TRBV7-9 to TRBJ2-7, with D perhaps TRBD1 (5 bases). The sequenced sample consisted of peripheral blood. The TCR was taken from a woman aged 60 to 75 with acute or convalescent COVID-19. CDR3 in amino acids: CASSYLGHARYEQYF. For the CDR3, the DNA is TGTGCCAGCAGCTACCTCGGACATGCGAGGTACGAGCAGTACTTC.